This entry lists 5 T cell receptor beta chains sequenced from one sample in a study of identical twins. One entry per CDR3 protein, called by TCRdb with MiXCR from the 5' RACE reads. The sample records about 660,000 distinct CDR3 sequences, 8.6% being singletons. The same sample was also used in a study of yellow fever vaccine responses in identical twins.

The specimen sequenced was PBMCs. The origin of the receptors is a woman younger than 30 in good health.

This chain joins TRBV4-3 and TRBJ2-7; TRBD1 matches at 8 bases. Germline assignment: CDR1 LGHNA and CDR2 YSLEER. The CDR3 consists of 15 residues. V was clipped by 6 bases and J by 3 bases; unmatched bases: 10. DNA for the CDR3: TGCGCCAGCAGTCATCGACAGGGGTGGAACTACGAGCAGTACTTC. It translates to CASSHRQGWNYEQYF.

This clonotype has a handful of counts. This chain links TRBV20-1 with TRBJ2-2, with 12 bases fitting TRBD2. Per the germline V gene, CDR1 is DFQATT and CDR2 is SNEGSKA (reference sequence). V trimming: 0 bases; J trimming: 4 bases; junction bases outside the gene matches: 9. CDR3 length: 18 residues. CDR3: CSARDLTSGSLGTGELFF. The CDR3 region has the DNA TGCAGTGCTAGAGATCTGACTAGCGGGAGCTTGGGCACCGGGGAGCTGTTTTTT.

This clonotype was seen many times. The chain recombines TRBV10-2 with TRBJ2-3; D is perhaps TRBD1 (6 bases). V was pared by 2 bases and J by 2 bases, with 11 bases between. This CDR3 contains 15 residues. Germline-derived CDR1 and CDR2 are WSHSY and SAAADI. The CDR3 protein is CASSETGQNTDTQYF. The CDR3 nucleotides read TGCGCCAGCAGTGAGACTGGACAGAACACAGATACGCAGTATTTT.

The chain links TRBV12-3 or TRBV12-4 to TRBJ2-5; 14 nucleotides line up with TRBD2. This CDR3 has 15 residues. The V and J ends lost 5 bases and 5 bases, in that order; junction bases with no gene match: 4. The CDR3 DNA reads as TGTGCCAGCAGTCCGACTAGCGGGAGGGGTGAGACCCAGTACTTC. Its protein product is CASSPTSGRGETQYF.

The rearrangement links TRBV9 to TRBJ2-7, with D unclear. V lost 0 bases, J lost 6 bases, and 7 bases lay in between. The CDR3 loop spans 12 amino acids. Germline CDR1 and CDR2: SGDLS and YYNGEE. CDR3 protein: CASSVDVGEQYF. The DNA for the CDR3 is TGTGCCAGCAGCGTAGACGTGGGCGAGCAGTACTTC.